Reported below is one TCR beta chain. The ends lost 5 bases at V and 6 bases at J; junction bases unmatched: 4. Germline V CDR1 and CDR2: SGHAT, FQNNGV. CDR3 length equals 15 residues. This sample is part of a study of blood T cells in healthy people across ages. The authors ran a second PCR of roughly 6 to 11 cycles using a sample-barcoded 5' primer and a J-beta primer mix. TCRdb analysed the 5' RACE reads with MiXCR anew, one entry per CDR3 protein. Of about a million distinct CDR3 sequences detected, less than 45% appear once; the ten largest clones hold about an eighth. Around 9 milliliters of peripheral blood were drawn from each donor into EDTA-treated tubes.

The rearrangement links TRBV11-2 to TRBJ2-2, with 12 bases matching TRBD2. Sequenced sample: blood. The source of this sequence is a man between 18 and 29 years old in good health. Written as DNA, the CDR3 is TGTGCCAGCAGCCTAGCGGGGGGGCGACCCGGGGAGCTGTTTTTT. Translating gives CASSLAGGRPGELFF.